This section outlines one T cell receptor beta chain sequence together with its context. Here immunoSEQ multiplex PCR was the method, and the copy in TCRdb shows in-frame clones only, minus some. The sample contains about 38,000 clones, around four fifths of which appear only once. This CDR3 is built from 16 residues. V lost 0 bases and J lost 0, with 12 bases in between. CDR1 is SGHKS and CDR2 is YYEKEE in the germline V gene (reference sequence). This sample was included in a study of blood T cell repertoires in COVID-19. Overall study: Some COVID-19 samples were acute and others convalescent; all came from the United States, Italy and Spain. The cDNA or gDNA used as material had been derived from T cells, B-cell-depleted T cells, or PBMCs.

What was sequenced was peripheral blood. The J gene is TRBJ1-1, the V gene TRBV5-5; D might be TRBD1 (6 bases). This clonotype was obtained from a man in his fifties or sixties with active COVID-19. CDR3 nucleotide sequence: TGTGCCAGCAGCTTGGCCGGCAGGGGCGTGAACACTGAAGCTTTCTTT. It translates to CASSLAGRGVNTEAFF.